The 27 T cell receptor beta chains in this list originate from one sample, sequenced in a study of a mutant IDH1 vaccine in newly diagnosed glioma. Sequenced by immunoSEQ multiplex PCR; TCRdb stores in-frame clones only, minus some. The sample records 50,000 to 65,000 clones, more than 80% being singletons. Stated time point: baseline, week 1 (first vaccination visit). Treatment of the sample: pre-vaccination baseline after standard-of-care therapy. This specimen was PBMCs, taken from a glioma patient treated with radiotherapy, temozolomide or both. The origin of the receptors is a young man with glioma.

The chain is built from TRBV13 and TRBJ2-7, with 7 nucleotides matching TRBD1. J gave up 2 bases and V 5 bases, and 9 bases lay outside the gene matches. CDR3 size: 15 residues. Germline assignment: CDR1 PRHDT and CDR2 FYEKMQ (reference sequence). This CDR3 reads CASSASGTAAYEQYF. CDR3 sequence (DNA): TGTGCCAGCAGCGCCTCGGGGACAGCGGCCTACGAGCAGTACTTC.

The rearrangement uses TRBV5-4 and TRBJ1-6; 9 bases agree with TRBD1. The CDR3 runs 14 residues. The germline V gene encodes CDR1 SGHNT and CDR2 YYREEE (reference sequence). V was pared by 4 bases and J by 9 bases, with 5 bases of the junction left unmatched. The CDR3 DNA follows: TGTGCCAGCAGCACCGGGACAGGGAGTTCACCCCTCCACTTT. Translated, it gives CASSTGTGSSPLHF.

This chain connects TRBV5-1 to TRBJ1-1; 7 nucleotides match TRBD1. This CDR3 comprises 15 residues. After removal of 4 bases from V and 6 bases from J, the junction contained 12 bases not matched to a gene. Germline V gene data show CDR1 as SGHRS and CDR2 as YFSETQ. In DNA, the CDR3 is TGCGCCAGCAGCCCTCGGACAGGAAGCCACCCTGAAGCTTTCTTT. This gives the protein CASSPRTGSHPEAFF.

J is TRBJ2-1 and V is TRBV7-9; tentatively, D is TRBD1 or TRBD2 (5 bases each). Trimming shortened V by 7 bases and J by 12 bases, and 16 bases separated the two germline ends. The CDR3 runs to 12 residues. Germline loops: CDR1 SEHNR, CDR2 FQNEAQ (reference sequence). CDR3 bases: TGTGCCAGCACCGAAGATTGGGGGAGGCAGTTCTTC. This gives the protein CASTEDWGRQFF.

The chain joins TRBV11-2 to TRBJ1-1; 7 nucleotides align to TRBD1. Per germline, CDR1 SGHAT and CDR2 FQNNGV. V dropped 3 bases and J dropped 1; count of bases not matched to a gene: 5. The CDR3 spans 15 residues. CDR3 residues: CASSLTGSKNTEAFF. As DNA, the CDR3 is TGTGCCAGCAGCTTGACAGGGTCAAAGAACACTGAAGCTTTCTTT.

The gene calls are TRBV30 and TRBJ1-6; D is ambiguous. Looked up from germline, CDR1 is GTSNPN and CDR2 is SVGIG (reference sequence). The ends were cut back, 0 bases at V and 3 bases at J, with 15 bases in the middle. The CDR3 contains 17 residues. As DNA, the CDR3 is TGTGCCTGGAGTGTTTATAGTGGGTCCAGCTATAATTCACCCCTCCACTTT. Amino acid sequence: CAWSVYSGSSYNSPLHF.

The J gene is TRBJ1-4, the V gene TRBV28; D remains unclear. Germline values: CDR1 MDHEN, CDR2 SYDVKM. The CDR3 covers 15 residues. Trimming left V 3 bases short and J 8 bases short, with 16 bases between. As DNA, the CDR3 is TGTGCCAGCAGTTTCTTGGATCGTCCGGAGGAAAAACTGTTTTTT. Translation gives CASSFLDRPEEKLFF.

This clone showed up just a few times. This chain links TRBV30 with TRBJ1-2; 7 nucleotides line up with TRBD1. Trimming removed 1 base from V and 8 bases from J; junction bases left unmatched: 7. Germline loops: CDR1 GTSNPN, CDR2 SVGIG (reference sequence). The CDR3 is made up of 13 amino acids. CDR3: CAWSGGGAHGYTF. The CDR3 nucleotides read TGTGCCTGGAGTGGAGGGGGCGCACACGGCTACACCTTC.

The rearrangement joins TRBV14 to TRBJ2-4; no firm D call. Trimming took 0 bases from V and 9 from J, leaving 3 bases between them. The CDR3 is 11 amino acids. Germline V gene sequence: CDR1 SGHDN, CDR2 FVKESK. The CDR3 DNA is TGTGCCAGCAGCCAAGATATCATTCAGTACTTC. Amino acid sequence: CASSQDIIQYF.

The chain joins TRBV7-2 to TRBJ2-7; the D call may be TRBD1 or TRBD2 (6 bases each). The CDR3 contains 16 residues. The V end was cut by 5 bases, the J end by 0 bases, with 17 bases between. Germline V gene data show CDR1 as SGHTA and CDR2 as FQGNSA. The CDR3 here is CASSQRVGGTSYEQYF. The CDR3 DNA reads TGTGCCAGCAGCCAAAGGGTGGGGGGCACCTCCTACGAGCAGTACTTC.

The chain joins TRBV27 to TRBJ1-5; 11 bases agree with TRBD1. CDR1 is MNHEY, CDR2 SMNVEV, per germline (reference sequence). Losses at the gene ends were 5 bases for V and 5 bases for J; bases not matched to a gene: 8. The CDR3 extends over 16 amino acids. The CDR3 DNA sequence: TGTGCCAGCAGTCCCCGGACAGGGGGCTCGTATCAGCCCCAGCATTTT. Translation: CASSPRTGGSYQPQHF.

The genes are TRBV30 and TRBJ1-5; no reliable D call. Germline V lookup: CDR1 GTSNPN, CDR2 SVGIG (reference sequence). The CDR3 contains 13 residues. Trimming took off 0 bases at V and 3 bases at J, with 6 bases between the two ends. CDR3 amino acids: CAWSVRDNQPQHF. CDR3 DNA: TGTGCCTGGAGTGTGAGGGACAATCAGCCCCAGCATTTT. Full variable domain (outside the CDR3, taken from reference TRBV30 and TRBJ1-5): SQTIHQWPATLVQPVGSPLSLECTVEGTSNPNLYWYRQAAGRGLQLLFYSVGIGQISSEVPQNLSASRPQDRQFILSSKKLLLSDSGFYLCAWSVRDNQPQHFGDGTRLSIL.

In nucleotides, the CDR3 is TGTGCCAGTAGTATAGATGAGACGAGCCTCACCGGGGAGCTGTTTTTT. Its protein is CASSIDETSLTGELFF. The genes are TRBV19 and TRBJ2-2; D gene ambiguous. The V end was cut by 0 bases, the J end by 4 bases, with 12 bases between. The CDR3 extends over 16 amino acids. CDR1 LNHDA and CDR2 SQIVND come from the germline V gene (reference sequence).

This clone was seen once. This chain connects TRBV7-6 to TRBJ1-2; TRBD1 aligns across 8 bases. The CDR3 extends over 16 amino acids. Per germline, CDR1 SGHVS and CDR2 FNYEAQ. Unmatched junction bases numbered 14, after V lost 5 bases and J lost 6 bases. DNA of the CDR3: TGTGCCAGCAGCCTCACTGCGGGACAGGTTAAGGATGGCTACACCTTC. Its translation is CASSLTAGQVKDGYTF.

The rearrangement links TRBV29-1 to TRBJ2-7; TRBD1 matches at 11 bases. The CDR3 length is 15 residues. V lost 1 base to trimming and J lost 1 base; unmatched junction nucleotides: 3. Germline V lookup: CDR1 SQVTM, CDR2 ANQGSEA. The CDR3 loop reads CSVEVDRGLSYEQYF. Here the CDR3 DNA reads TGCAGCGTTGAAGTGGACAGGGGGCTTTCCTACGAGCAGTACTTC.

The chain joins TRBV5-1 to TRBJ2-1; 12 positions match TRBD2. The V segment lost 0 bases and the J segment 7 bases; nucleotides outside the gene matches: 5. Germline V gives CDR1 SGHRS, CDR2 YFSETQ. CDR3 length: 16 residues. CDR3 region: CASSLAPSGGANEQFF. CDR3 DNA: TGCGCCAGCAGCTTGGCCCCTAGCGGGGGGGCGAATGAGCAGTTCTTC.

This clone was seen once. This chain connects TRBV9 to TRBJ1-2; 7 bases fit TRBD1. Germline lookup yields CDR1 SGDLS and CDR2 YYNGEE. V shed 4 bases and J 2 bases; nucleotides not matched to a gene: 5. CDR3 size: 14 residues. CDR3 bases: TGTGCCAGCAGCCCGGGGGACAGAAACTATGGCTACACCTTC. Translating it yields CASSPGDRNYGYTF.

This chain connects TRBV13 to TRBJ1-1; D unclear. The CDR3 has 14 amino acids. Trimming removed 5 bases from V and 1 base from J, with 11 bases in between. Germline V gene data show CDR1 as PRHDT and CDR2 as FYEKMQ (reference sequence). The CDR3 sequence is CASSPPKENTEAFF. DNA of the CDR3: TGTGCCAGCAGCCCCCCAAAGGAGAACACTGAAGCTTTCTTT.

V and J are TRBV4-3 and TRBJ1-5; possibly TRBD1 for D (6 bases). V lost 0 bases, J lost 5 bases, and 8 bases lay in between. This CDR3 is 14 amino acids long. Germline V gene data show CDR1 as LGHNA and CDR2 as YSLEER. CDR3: CASSQEQGYQPQHF. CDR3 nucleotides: TGCGCCAGCAGCCAAGAACAGGGTTATCAGCCCCAGCATTTT.

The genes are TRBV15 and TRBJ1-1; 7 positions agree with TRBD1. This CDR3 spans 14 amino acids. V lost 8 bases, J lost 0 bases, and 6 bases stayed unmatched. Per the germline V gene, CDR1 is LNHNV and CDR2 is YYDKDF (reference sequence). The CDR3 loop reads CATRLGTVNTEAFF. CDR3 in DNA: TGTGCCACCCGCCTAGGGACAGTGAACACTGAAGCTTTCTTT.

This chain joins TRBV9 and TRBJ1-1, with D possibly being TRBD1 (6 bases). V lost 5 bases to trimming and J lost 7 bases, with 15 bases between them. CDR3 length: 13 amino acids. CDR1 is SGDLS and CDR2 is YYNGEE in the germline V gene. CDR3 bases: TGTGCCAGCAGACCCCGGGGGGCCTATGAAGCTTTCTTT. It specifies CASRPRGAYEAFF. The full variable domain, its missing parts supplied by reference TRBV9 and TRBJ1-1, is DSGVTQTPKHLITATGQRVTLRCSPRSGDLSVYWYQQSLDQGLQFLIQYYNGEERAKGNILERFSAQQFPDLHSELNLSSLELGDSALYFCASRPRGAYEAFFGQGTRLTVV.

The CDR3 DNA sequence: TGTGCCAGCAGCGCGATCGGGGGCGCCTACTACGAGCAGTACTTC. Translated, it gives CASSAIGGAYYEQYF. The chain combines TRBV5-5 with TRBJ2-7; D may be TRBD1 or TRBD2 (6 bases each). Between the trimmed V and J ends, which lost 4 bases and 3 bases, there was a span of 17 bases. Germline CDR1 reads SGHKS; CDR2 reads YYEKEE (reference sequence). The CDR3 spans 15 residues.

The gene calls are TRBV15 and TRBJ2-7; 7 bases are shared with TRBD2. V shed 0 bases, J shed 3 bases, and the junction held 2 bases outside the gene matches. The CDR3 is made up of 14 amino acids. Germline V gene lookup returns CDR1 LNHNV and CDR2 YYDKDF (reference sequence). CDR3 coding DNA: TGTGCCACCAGCAGAGATCGCGGGGGCTACGAGCAGTACTTC. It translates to CATSRDRGGYEQYF.

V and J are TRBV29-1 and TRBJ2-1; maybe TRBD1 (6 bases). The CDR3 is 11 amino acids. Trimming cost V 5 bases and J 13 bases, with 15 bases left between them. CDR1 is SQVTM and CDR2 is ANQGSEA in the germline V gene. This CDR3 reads CSVLRTAGQFF. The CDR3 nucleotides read TGCAGCGTTCTCAGGACAGCAGGTCAGTTCTTC.

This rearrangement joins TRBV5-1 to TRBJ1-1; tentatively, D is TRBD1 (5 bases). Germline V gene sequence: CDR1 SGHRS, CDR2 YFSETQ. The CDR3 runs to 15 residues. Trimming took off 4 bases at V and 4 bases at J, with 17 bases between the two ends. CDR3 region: CASSPGGSPGTEAFF. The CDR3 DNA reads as TGCGCCAGCAGCCCCGGGGGGTCCCCGGGCACTGAAGCTTTCTTT.

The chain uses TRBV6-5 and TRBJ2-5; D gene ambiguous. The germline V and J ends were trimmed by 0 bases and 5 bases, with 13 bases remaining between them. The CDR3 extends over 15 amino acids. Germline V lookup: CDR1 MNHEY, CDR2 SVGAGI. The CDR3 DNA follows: TGTGCCAGCAGTTACTCGACCCAGGTTGGGGAGACCCAGTACTTC. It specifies CASSYSTQVGETQYF.

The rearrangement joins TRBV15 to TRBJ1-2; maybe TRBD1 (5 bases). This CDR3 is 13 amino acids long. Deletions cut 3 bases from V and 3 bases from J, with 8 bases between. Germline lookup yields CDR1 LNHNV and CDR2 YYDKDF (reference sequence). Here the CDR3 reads CATSRGVDYGYTF. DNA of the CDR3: TGTGCCACCAGCAGGGGGGTGGACTATGGCTACACCTTC.